These 10 T cell receptor beta chains share one sample of origin, sequenced in a study of immune evolution from preneoplasia to lung adenocarcinoma. The protocol was immunoSEQ multiplex PCR, while the TCRdb copy is restricted to in-frame clones and leaves out a portion. The sample yields roughly 2,000 clones, 65% to 90% seen once. The specimen was FFPE adjacent normal lung tissue. All receptors derive from a person in their sixties or seventies with lung adenocarcinoma.

The J gene is TRBJ2-2, the V gene TRBV5-4; 7 positions match TRBD1. Germline assignment: CDR1 SGHNT and CDR2 YYREEE (reference sequence). With V trimmed by 0 bases and J by 5 bases, 10 bases remained unmatched. The CDR3 has 17 residues. Here the CDR3 DNA reads TGTGCCAGCAGCTTGGCCGCAGGGGGACCCTCAACCGGGGAGCTGTTTTTT. This translates into CASSLAAGGPSTGELFF.

V usage is TRBV29-1 and J usage is TRBJ2-7; 7 bases line up with TRBD2. The V gene end was trimmed by 4 bases and the J gene end by 3 bases; junction bases not matched to a gene: 3. The V gene's germline CDR1 is SQVTM and CDR2 ANQGSEA. CDR3 length: 12 amino acids. In nucleotides, the CDR3 is TGCAGCGTTGGGACTAGTTTCTACGAGCAGTACTTC. It encodes CSVGTSFYEQYF.

V gene TRBV5-1 combines with J gene TRBJ1-4; D uncertain. This CDR3 has 14 amino acids. V was trimmed by 1 base and J by 5 bases, leaving 9 bases between them. The germline gives CDR1 SGHRS, CDR2 YFSETQ. CDR3 nucleotides: TGCGCCAGCAGCTTGAGTGGCCAGAATGAAAAACTGTTTTTT. Translation gives CASSLSGQNEKLFF.

A single count supports this clone. The chain uses TRBV19 and TRBJ2-7, with D possibly being TRBD1 (6 bases). The CDR3 is made up of 13 amino acids. Trimming took off 5 bases at V and 0 bases at J, with 8 bases between the two ends. Germline CDR1 and CDR2: LNHDA and SQIVND (reference sequence). CDR3: CASSWGPSYEQYF. The CDR3 bases are TGTGCCAGTAGTTGGGGGCCCTCCTACGAGCAGTACTTC.

The genes are TRBV4-2 and TRBJ2-7, with TRBD2 matching 10 bases. The CDR3 has 16 amino acids. J gave up 0 bases and V 5 bases, and 7 bases lay outside the gene matches. The germline V gene encodes CDR1 LGHNA and CDR2 YNFKEQ. CDR3 amino acids: CASSGQTSGSSYEQYF. The CDR3 region has the DNA TGTGCCAGCAGCGGGCAGACTAGCGGGTCCTCCTACGAGCAGTACTTC.

This clone was detected only once. The rearrangement uses TRBV7-9 and TRBJ1-4; a possible D gene is TRBD1 (6 bases). This CDR3 spans 12 amino acids. Trimming cost V 6 bases and J 8 bases, with 10 bases left between them. CDR1 and CDR2 (germline): SEHNR, FQNEAQ (reference sequence). The CDR3 protein is CASRHREEKLFF. The DNA for the CDR3 is TGTGCCAGCAGACACAGGGAGGAAAAACTGTTTTTT. The whole variable domain, filled in from reference TRBV7-9 and TRBJ1-4, reads DTGVSQNPRHKITKRGQNVTFRCDPISEHNRLYWYRQTLGQGPEFLTYFQNEAQLEKSRLLSDRFSAERPKGSFSTLEIQRTEQGDSAMYLCASRHREEKLFFGSGTQLSVL.

The CDR3 DNA follows: TGTGCCAGCAGCTTAGATGTCACAGGTTACTACGAGCAGTACTTC. Residues: CASSLDVTGYYEQYF. V is TRBV11-2 and J is TRBJ2-7, with D possibly being TRBD1 (5 bases). Per germline, CDR1 SGHAT and CDR2 FQNNGV. There are 15 residues in the CDR3. Deletions cut 0 bases from V and 3 bases from J, with 12 bases between.

This clone came up once. CDR3 amino acids: CASSYGGAGANVLTF. CDR3 coding DNA: TGTGCCAGCAGTTACGGGGGGGCTGGGGCCAACGTCCTGACTTTC. The rearrangement links TRBV6-5 to TRBJ2-6; 7 positions match TRBD2. The CDR3 is 15 residues long. Losses at the gene ends were 2 bases for V and 2 bases for J; bases not matched to a gene: 0. Germline loops: CDR1 MNHEY, CDR2 SVGAGI.

The chain recombines TRBV5-1 with TRBJ2-1; D possibly corresponds to TRBD1 (5 bases). V was clipped by 0 bases and J by 6 bases, with 16 bases between them. CDR1 SGHRS and CDR2 YFSETQ come from the germline V gene. This CDR3 is built from 16 residues. The CDR3 bases are TGCGCCAGCAGCTTGGGAAGGCAGGGTCGAGGCAATGAGCAGTTCTTC. This gives the protein CASSLGRQGRGNEQFF.

The chain is built from TRBV9 and TRBJ2-1, with TRBD1 identical over 7 bases. The CDR3 loop spans 15 amino acids. Germline CDR1 SGDLS, CDR2 YYNGEE. The V segment lost 3 bases and the J segment 3 bases; nucleotides outside the gene matches: 6. DNA for the CDR3: TGTGCCAGCAGCGGAACCGGGACAGACTACAATGAGCAGTTCTTC. This gives the protein CASSGTGTDYNEQFF. Drawing the rest from reference TRBV9 and TRBJ2-1, the complete variable domain is DSGVTQTPKHLITATGQRVTLRCSPRSGDLSVYWYQQSLDQGLQFLIQYYNGEERAKGNILERFSAQQFPDLHSELNLSSLELGDSALYFCASSGTGTDYNEQFFGPGTRLTVL.